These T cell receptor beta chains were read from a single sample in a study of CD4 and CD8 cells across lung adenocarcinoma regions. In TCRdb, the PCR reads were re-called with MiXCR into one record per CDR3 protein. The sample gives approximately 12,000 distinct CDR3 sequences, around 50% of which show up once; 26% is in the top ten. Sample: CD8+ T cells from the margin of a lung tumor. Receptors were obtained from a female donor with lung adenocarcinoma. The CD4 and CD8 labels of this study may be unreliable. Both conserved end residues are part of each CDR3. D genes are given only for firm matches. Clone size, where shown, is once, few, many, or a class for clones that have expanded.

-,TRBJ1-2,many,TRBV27,TGTGCCACCCGTGAACCGGGACGGGGAAACTATGGCTACACCTTC,CATREPGRGNYGYTF
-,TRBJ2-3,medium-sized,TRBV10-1,TGCGCCAGCAGTAAAGCGGATCGACCAGATACGCAGTATTTT,CASSKADRPDTQYF
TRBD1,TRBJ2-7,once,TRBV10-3,TGTGCCATCAGTGACCGGACAGGGGTAGGTATTGAGCAGTACTTC,CAISDRTGVGIEQYF
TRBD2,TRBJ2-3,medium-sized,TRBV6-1,TGTGCCAGCAGTCAAGGGACTACCGTGCAGTATTTT,CASSQGTTVQYF
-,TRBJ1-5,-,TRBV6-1,TGTGCCAGCAGGGACGGAGGTGGCAATCAGCCCCAGCATTTT,CASRDGGGNQPQHF
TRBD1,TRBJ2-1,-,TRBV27,TGTGCCAGCTCCCGGACAGGGGTCTTTTTTTCGGATGAGCAGTTCTTC,CASSRTGVFFSDEQFF
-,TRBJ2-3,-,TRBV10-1,TGCGCCAGCAGTGAGTCGGGGCTGTGGGGTAAAGATACGCAGTATTTC,CASSESGLWGKDTQYF
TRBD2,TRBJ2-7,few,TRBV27,TGTGCCAGCAGTATCGGGACTAGCGGGGCCTACGAGCAGTACTTC,CASSIGTSGAYEQYF
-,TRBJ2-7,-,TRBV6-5,TGTGCCAGCAGATTCTCCGGGACTGGCGAAAACGAGCAGTACTTC,CASRFSGTGENEQYF
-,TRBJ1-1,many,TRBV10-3,TGTGCCATCAGTGAGTCACAAGAAGGCACTGAAGCTTTCTTT,CAISESQEGTEAFF
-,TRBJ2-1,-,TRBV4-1,TGCGCCAGCAGCCAAGAGGCGGGGCGGGTTAGGTTCTTC,CASSQEAGRVRFF
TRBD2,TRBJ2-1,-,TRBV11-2,TGTGCCAGCAGCTTGGGTCGGGGCGGGGGGGGGCAGTTCTTC,CASSLGRGGGGQFF
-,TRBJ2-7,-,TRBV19,TGTGCCAGTAGTATTTTTCCAGGCTACGAGCAGTACTTC,CASSIFPGYEQYF
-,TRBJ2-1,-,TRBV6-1,TGTGCCAGCAGTCCGGATCCGTACAATGAGCAGTTCTTC,CASSPDPYNEQFF
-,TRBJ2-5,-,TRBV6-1,TGTGCCAGCAGTGGAGGCCGTGACCAAGACACCCAGTACTTC,CASSGGRDQDTQYF
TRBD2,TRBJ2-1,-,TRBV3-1,TGTGCCAGCAGCCCTATGACTAGCGGGGACTTCAATGAGCAGTTCTTC,CASSPMTSGDFNEQFF
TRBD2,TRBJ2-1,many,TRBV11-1,TGTGCCAGCAGCTTACGACTAGCGTTGAGCTCCTACAATGAGCAGTTCTTC,CASSLRLALSSYNEQFF
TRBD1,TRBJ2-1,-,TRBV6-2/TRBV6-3,TGTGCCGGAGGACAGGGTTCCTACAATGAGCAGTTCTTC,CAGGQGSYNEQFF
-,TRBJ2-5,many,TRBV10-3,TGTGCCATCAGTGATCCCCAAGAGACCCAGTACTTC,CAISDPQETQYF
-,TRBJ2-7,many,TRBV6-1,TGTGCCAGCAGCTCCAGATATCCCGAGCAGTACTTC,CASSSRYPEQYF
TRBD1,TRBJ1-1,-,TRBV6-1,TGTGCCAGCAGAGACAGGGGCGGCACTGAAGCTTTCTTT,CASRDRGGTEAFF
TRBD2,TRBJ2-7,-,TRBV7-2,TGTGCCAGCAGCTCCTCGGGCGGGGGGGCCAAAGATATGCAGTACTTC,CASSSSGGGAKDMQYF
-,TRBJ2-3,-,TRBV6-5,TGTGCCAGCAGATTCTCGGGGGTGAGCAGAGATGAGCAGTATTTT,CASRFSGVSRDEQYF
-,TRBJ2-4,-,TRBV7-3,TGTGCCTGGGGGCTCCGAGCCAAAGACATGCAGTACTTT,CAWGLRAKDMQYF